The 6 T cell receptor beta chains presented below share a single source sample, sequenced in a study of blood T cell repertoires in COVID-19. The assay was immunoSEQ multiplex PCR, and TCRdb's table has in-frame clones only and misses some. Here the sample spans roughly 110,000 clones, around 90% being singletons. Sequences were obtained from peripheral blood. The receptors here all came from a woman younger than 45 with acute or convalescent COVID-19.

The chain employs TRBV4-2 and TRBJ1-3; D may be TRBD1 (5 bases). The length of the CDR3 is 16 residues. V shed 6 bases and J shed 1 base, with 16 bases lying between them. CDR1 and CDR2 (germline): LGHNA, YNFKEQ. CDR3 nucleotide sequence: TGTGCCAGCAGTCTTTCTGTAGGGGTTTCTGGAAACACCATATATTTT. Translating gives CASSLSVGVSGNTIYF.

Written as DNA, the CDR3 is TGTGCCAGCAGCTTATCGTCCCTATCCGAAGAGACCCAGTACTTC. This translates into CASSLSSLSEETQYF. The chain combines TRBV7-9 with TRBJ2-5; D is unresolved. V was trimmed by 2 bases and J by 3 bases, leaving 13 bases between them. Germline lookup yields CDR1 SEHNR and CDR2 FQNEAQ (reference sequence). The CDR3 sequence is 15 residues long.

This chain joins TRBV30 and TRBJ2-7; 10 bases agree with TRBD2. Germline V lookup: CDR1 GTSNPN, CDR2 SVGIG (reference sequence). V lost 0 bases, J lost 6 bases, and 5 bases stayed unmatched. CDR3 size: 14 residues. As DNA, the CDR3 is TGTGCCTGGAGTGTAGCGGGGGGGCTCGGCGAGCAGTACTTC. This translates into CAWSVAGGLGEQYF. Full variable domain (rest looked up from reference TRBV30 and TRBJ2-7): SQTIHQWPATLVQPVGSPLSLECTVEGTSNPNLYWYRQAAGRGLQLLFYSVGIGQISSEVPQNLSASRPQDRQFILSSKKLLLSDSGFYLCAWSVAGGLGEQYFGPGTRLTVT.

The CDR3 nucleotides read TGTGCCAGCAGCTTTGTTAGCGGGGGGGCCAATGAGCAGTTCTTC. Translating it yields CASSFVSGGANEQFF. The chain combines TRBV7-8 with TRBJ2-1; 11 positions agree with TRBD2. Germline loops: CDR1 SGHVS, CDR2 FQNEAQ. The CDR3 sequence is 15 residues long. V shed 3 bases and J 6 bases; nucleotides not matched to a gene: 4. Combining the CDR3 with reference TRBV7-8 and TRBJ2-1 gives the whole variable domain GAGVSQSPRYKVAKRGQDVALRCDPISGHVSLFWYQQALGQGPEFLTYFQNEAQLDKSGLPSDRFFAERPEGSVSTLKIQRTQQEDSAVYLCASSFVSGGANEQFFGPGTRLTVL.

With regard to this clone: A read error may account for a junction end that differs from germline. The V and J genes are TRBV3-1 (or the pseudogene TRBV3-2) and TRBJ1-5; 7 bases agree with TRBD1. This CDR3 contains 19 residues. Germline V gene data show CDR1 as LGHDT and CDR2 as YNNKEL (reference sequence). CDR3 in DNA: TGTGCCAGCAGCGAAGATGGCGGAACCGGGACAGAGGGCAATCAGCCCCAGCATTTT. Its protein product is CASSEDGGTGTEGNQPQHF.

The chain carries TRBV18 and TRBJ2-3, with a weak D call TRBD1 (5 bases). The germline V and J ends were trimmed by 3 bases and 2 bases, with 21 bases remaining between them. The CDR3 runs 18 residues. CDR1 and CDR2 (germline): KGHSH, LQKENI. CDR3 sequence reads: CASSPQPWYDSYTDTQYF. CDR3 coding DNA: TGTGCCAGCTCACCCCAGCCGTGGTACGACAGCTACACAGATACGCAGTATTTT. The full variable domain, with the rest looked up from reference TRBV18 and TRBJ2-3, is NAGVMQNPRHLVRRRGQEARLRCSPMKGHSHVYWYRQLPEEGLKFMVYLQKENIIDESGMPKERFSAEFPKEGPSILRIQQVVRGDSAAYFCASSPQPWYDSYTDTQYFGPGTRLTVL.